A selection of T cell receptor beta chains follows, all from one sample in a study of T cells expressing NK-cell markers. Following a re-call of the 5' RACE reads, TCRdb has one entry per CDR3 protein and lacks DNA. This repertoire comprises 400,000 to 500,000 distinct CDR3 sequences; its ten largest clones make up 7.3%. The sequencing sample was made of blood T cells: a sorted CD56 or NKG2C T cell subset, CD4+ or CD8+ T cells, or bulk PBMC T cells (not recorded which). The receptors were gathered from a woman between 18 and 75 years old in good health. Each CDR3 is given with its conserved first and last residue. The order of the fields is J gene, V gene, CDR3 protein.

J: TRBJ2-6; V: TRBV4-2; CDR3: CASSQVGDSGIAGANVLTF
J: TRBJ2-2; V: TRBV6-2/TRBV6-3; CDR3: CASSPGTPGLVYVGELFF
J: TRBJ1-1; V: TRBV29-1; CDR3: CSVEDGTAIEAFF
J: TRBJ2-3; V: TRBV5-1; CDR3: CASSLRYRPSTDTQYF
J: TRBJ2-7; V: TRBV12-3/TRBV12-4; CDR3: CASSLISYEQYF
J: TRBJ2-1; V: TRBV20-1; CDR3: CSARDRVFNEQFF
J: TRBJ2-5; V: TRBV12-3/TRBV12-4; CDR3: CASSFYTGGIYQETQYF
J: TRBJ2-5; V: TRBV3-1; CDR3: CASSQLAPQETQYF
J: TRBJ2-3; V: TRBV7-2; CDR3: CASSFSGRGTDTQYF
J: TRBJ2-1; V: TRBV6-2/TRBV6-3; CDR3: CASIRAGRGEQFF
J: TRBJ2-4; V: TRBV28; CDR3: CASSLEAKNIQYF